The source of this T cell receptor beta chain is a study of blood T cell repertoires in COVID-19. Turning to the study itself: The study drew acute and convalescent COVID-19 samples from the United States, Italy and Spain.

Methods used by the authors: The assay estimated nucleated cells by amplifying reference gene primers. Method: immunoSEQ multiplex PCR; TCRdb's copy keeps in-frame clones and lacks some. V and J calls and clone size follow that table, whereas D and trimming were derived from the DNA. The sample lists around 100,000 clones, less than 85% occurring once. Trimming cost V 0 bases and J 4 bases; bases outside gene matches: 5. The length of the CDR3 is 15 residues. CDR1 MNHNS and CDR2 SASEGT come from the germline V gene. The sequenced material came from peripheral blood. The chain uses TRBV6-1 and TRBJ1-2; 7 bases fit TRBD1. The sequence was obtained from a human donor in a cohort sampled during active COVID-19. The CDR3, as DNA: TGTGCCAGCAGTGAAGCGGGACAGTTTTCCTATGGCTACACCTTC. Translating gives CASSEAGQFSYGYTF.